This T cell receptor beta chain was identified in a study of T-cell reconstitution after alpha-beta-depleted transplantation in children. The study, taken as a whole, reports: Newly generated T cells supplied most T-cell counts and diversity one year post-transplant. The study traced high day-60 TCRbeta diversity in some patients to surviving recipient T cells and thymic progenitors. About two months after transplant, alpha-beta T cells reportedly came from several hundred expanded graft clones.

Unique molecular identifiers were incorporated when the TCRbeta library was constructed. TCRdb reanalysed the PCR reads using MiXCR and keeps one entry per CDR3 protein. The data contain roughly 400,000 distinct CDR3 sequences, roughly 43% of them singletons. This clonotype appeared many times. Antigen: not known. This CDR3 is built from 14 residues. V dropped 5 bases and J dropped 3 bases, with 17 bases sitting between them. CDR1 DFQATT and CDR2 SNEGSKA come from the germline V gene (reference sequence). The receptor was derived from a girl between 2 and 10 years old with aplastic anemia, due to receive a stem cell transplant. The gene calls are TRBV20-1 and TRBJ2-7; the D gene is possibly TRBD1 (6 bases). The material was PBMCs, obtained before TCRalphabeta/CD19-depleted stem cell transplant. As DNA, the CDR3 is TGCAGTGCTGACATAACCGGGACAAACTACGAGCAGTACTTC. It translates to CSADITGTNYEQYF.